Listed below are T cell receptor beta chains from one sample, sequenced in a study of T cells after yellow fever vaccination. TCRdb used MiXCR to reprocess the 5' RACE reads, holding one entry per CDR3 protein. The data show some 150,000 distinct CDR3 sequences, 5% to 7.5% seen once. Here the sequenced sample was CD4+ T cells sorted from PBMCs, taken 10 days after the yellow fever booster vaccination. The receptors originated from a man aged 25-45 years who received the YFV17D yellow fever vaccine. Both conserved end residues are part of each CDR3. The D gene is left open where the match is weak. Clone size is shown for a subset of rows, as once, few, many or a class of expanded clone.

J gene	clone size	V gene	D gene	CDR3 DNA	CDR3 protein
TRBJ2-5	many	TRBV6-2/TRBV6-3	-	TGTGCCAGCAGCCCAACTCTAGGGATTCAAGAGACCCAGTACTTC	CASSPTLGIQETQYF
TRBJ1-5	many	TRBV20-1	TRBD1	TGCAGTGCTAGGCTACCACAGGGGTTGGGTCAGCCCCAGCATTTT	CSARLPQGLGQPQHF
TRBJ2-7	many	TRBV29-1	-	TGCAGCGTCGCGACGGGCTACGAGCAGTACTTC	CSVATGYEQYF
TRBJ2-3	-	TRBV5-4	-	TGTGCCAGCAGCACCGGGATAGATACGCAGTATTTT	CASSTGIDTQYF
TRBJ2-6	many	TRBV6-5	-	TGTGCCAGCCAATTTTTACAGGGCTCCGGGGCCAACGTCCTGACTTTC	CASQFLQGSGANVLTF
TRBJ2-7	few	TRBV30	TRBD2	TGTGCCTGGGGAGGCTTAGCGGGAGGGTACGAGCAGTACTTC	CAWGGLAGGYEQYF
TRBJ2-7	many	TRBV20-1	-	TGCAGTGCTAGAGATGGAGGGAACTGGCAGTACTTC	CSARDGGNWQYF
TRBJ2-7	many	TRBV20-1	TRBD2	TGCAGTGCTGCCCTCCGGACTAGCGGGTTCAACGAGCAGTACTTC	CSAALRTSGFNEQYF
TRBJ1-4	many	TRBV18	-	TGTGCCAGCTCCCCGGTAGGAGCAACTAATGAAAAACTGTTTTTT	CASSPVGATNEKLFF
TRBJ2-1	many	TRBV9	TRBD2	TGTGCCAGCAGCCCCGGGACTAGAGGGTACAATGAGCAGTTCTTC	CASSPGTRGYNEQFF
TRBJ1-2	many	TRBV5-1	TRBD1	TGCGCCAGCAGCGGGACAGGAATCTATGGCTACACCTTC	CASSGTGIYGYTF
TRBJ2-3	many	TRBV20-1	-	TGCAGTGCTAGAGATCAAGGTCGCACGCCATATACGCAGTATTTT	CSARDQGRTPYTQYF
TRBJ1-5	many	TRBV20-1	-	TGCAGTGCTAGTCAAGAAGTAGGAGCAGGGCCCCAGCATTTT	CSASQEVGAGPQHF